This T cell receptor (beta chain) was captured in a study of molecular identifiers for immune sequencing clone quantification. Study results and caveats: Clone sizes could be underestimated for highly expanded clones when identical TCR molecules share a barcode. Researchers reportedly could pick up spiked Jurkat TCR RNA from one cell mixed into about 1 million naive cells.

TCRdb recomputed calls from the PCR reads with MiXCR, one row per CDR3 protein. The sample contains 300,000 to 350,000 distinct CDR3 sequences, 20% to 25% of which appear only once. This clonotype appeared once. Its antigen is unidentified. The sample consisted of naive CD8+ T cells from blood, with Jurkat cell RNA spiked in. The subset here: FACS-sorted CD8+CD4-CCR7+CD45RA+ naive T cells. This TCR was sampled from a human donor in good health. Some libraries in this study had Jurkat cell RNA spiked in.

The chain's CDR3 is CASSQVGAREGEQFF. The CDR3 DNA reads as TGCGCCAGCAGCCAAGTGGGGGCGAGGGAGGGTGAGCAGTTCTTC. The chain combines TRBV4-1 with TRBJ2-1; perhaps TRBD2 as D (7 bases). The CDR3 has 15 residues. V lost 1 base and J 9 bases, leaving 16 bases between the germline ends. Per the germline V gene, CDR1 is MGHRA and CDR2 is YSYEKL.